One and the same sample provided the 28 T cell receptor beta chains below, sequenced in a study of blood T cell repertoires in COVID-19 (dated by TCRdb to about 2020). Library preparation was by the immunoSEQ multiplex PCR assay. TCRdb re-hosts the immuneACCESS table, in-frame sequences only. Its copies lack some clones; in the studies checked, an unresolved V gene accounts for under half of them, and the cause for the rest is not known. This sample gives some 150,000 clones in total; about 85% of them show up just once. The top ten clonotypes cover about 0.63% of the sample. The sample taken for sequencing was peripheral blood. These TCRs come from a man in his sixties with COVID-19, enrolled during active disease.

J is TRBJ2-3 and V is TRBV3-1 (or the pseudogene TRBV3-2); no clear D. Trimming took 5 bases from V and 3 from J, leaving 6 bases between them. Germline V gene lookup returns CDR1 LGHDT and CDR2 YNNKEL (reference sequence). The CDR3 length is 12 residues. CDR3: CASSKPTDTQYF. CDR3 coding DNA: TGTGCCAGCAGCAAGCCGACAGATACGCAGTATTTT.

This sequence joins TRBV6-2 or TRBV6-3 and TRBJ2-3; 7 positions match TRBD2. Per the germline V gene, CDR1 is MNHEY and CDR2 is SVGEGT. The CDR3 extends over 14 amino acids. After removal of 2 bases from V and 4 bases from J, the junction contained 3 bases not matched to a gene. Here the CDR3 reads CASSYGRGADTQYF. For the CDR3, the DNA is TGTGCCAGCAGTTACGGACGGGGGGCAGATACGCAGTATTTT.

This rearrangement joins TRBV6-5 to TRBJ2-7; 10 bases map to TRBD1. The CDR3 loop spans 15 amino acids. Trimming at V came to 6 bases and at J to 7 bases, leaving 12 bases not matched to a gene. The germline V gene encodes CDR1 MNHEY and CDR2 SVGAGI. The CDR3 DNA reads as TGTGCCAGCAGGGCGACAGGGGGCGCATCCCATGAGCAGTACTTC. Its protein is CASRATGGASHEQYF.

The rearrangement uses TRBV2 and TRBJ1-2; possibly TRBD1 for D (5 bases). V shed 0 bases and J shed 2 bases, with 7 bases lying between them. The CDR3 length is 14 residues. Germline assignment: CDR1 SNHLY and CDR2 FYNNEI. CDR3 in DNA: TGTGCCAGCAGTGAAGCGGGGCAGAACTATGGCTACACCTTC. Its translation: CASSEAGQNYGYTF.

This chain joins TRBV5-1 and TRBJ1-6, with 9 bases lining up with TRBD1. Per the germline V gene, CDR1 is SGHRS and CDR2 is YFSETQ. V lost 4 bases to trimming and J lost 11 bases; unmatched junction nucleotides: 10. The CDR3 extends over 15 amino acids. Here the CDR3 DNA reads TGCGCCAGCAGCGGGGGGGACAGGGATTTTGCACCCCTCCACTTT. Its protein product is CASSGGDRDFAPLHF.

This clone was seen only once. The gene calls are TRBV4-1 and TRBJ1-1; 7 positions agree with TRBD1. Germline-derived CDR1 and CDR2 are MGHRA and YSYEKL. V shed 4 bases and J 4 bases; nucleotides not matched to a gene: 9. The CDR3 contains 15 residues. This CDR3 reads CASSPPEAGGTEAFF. CDR3 nucleotide sequence: TGCGCCAGCAGCCCCCCCGAGGCAGGGGGCACTGAAGCTTTCTTT.

This clone came up a few times. The chain is built from TRBV4-1 and TRBJ2-1; tentatively, D is TRBD2 (5 bases). V gave up 1 base and J gave up 1 base, with 8 bases separating them. This CDR3 is 15 amino acids long. CDR1 and CDR2 (germline): MGHRA, YSYEKL. The DNA for the CDR3 is TGCGCCAGCAGCCAAGCGGGGTTTTCCTACAATGAGCAGTTCTTC. Translated: CASSQAGFSYNEQFF.

The gene calls are TRBV18 and TRBJ1-1; maybe TRBD1 (6 bases). Trimming removed 3 bases at V and 5 bases at J, with 16 bases between. CDR3 length equals 15 residues. Germline CDR1 is KGHSH and CDR2 is LQKENI. The CDR3 spells CASSPGTHRGTEAFF. The CDR3 DNA is TGTGCCAGCTCACCCGGGACACATAGGGGAACTGAAGCTTTCTTT.

This clone was seen only once. This chain links TRBV27 with TRBJ1-5; TRBD1 matches 10 bases. After removal of 5 bases from V and 4 bases from J, the junction contained 8 bases not matched to a gene. Per germline, CDR1 MNHEY and CDR2 SMNVEV (reference sequence). The CDR3 totals 16 residues. The CDR3: CASSPGQGLVNQPQHF. As DNA, the CDR3 is TGTGCCAGCAGTCCGGGACAGGGGCTCGTTAATCAGCCCCAGCATTTT.

There are a few counts of this clone. Additional DNA sequences in this sample encode the identical CDR3. The chain carries TRBV19 and TRBJ2-3, with 8 nucleotides matching TRBD1. CDR3 length: 15 amino acids. The J segment lost 2 bases and the V segment lost 3 bases, leaving 4 bases of the junction unmatched. From germline, CDR1 is LNHDA and CDR2 SQIVND (reference sequence). CDR3 DNA: TGTGCCAGTAGTATTGGACAGGGACCCACAGATACGCAGTATTTT. Its protein is CASSIGQGPTDTQYF.

The CDR3 spells CASRYTGTTEAFF. As DNA, the CDR3 is TGTGCCAGCAGGTACACAGGGACCACTGAAGCTTTCTTT. The gene calls are TRBV14 and TRBJ1-1, with a weak D call TRBD1 (6 bases). CDR3 length: 13 residues. Germline-derived CDR1 and CDR2 are SGHDN and FVKESK. The ends were cut back, 6 bases at V and 4 bases at J, with 12 bases in the middle.

The chain links TRBV5-4 to TRBJ1-1; possible D gene TRBD1, 5 bases. This CDR3 comprises 14 residues. V gave up 0 bases and J gave up 4 bases, with 10 bases separating them. Germline CDR1 and CDR2: SGHNT and YYREEE (reference sequence). The CDR3 DNA sequence: TGTGCCAGCAGCTTGGCGCGGGGGGGCACTGAAGCTTTCTTT. Residues: CASSLARGGTEAFF.

The chain employs TRBV12-5 and TRBJ1-1; D unresolved. V was shortened by 1 base and J by 7 bases, with 10 bases between the two germline ends. This CDR3 spans 13 amino acids. Germline CDR1 is LGHNT and CDR2 is FRNRAP. The DNA for the CDR3 is TGTGCTAGTGGTTTGGGGACGGGAGTTGAAGCTTTCTTT. This codes for CASGLGTGVEAFF.

V usage is TRBV11-2 and J usage is TRBJ2-3; 7 bases are shared with TRBD2. The CDR3 spans 14 residues. The ends lost 7 bases at V and 1 base at J; junction bases unmatched: 5. The germline V gene has CDR1 SGHAT and CDR2 FQNNGV. CDR3 in DNA: TGTGCCAGCACCCCTCGGGGGGGCACAGATACGCAGTATTTT. Protein sequence: CASTPRGGTDTQYF. Based on the CDR3 plus reference TRBV11-2 and TRBJ2-3, the full variable domain is EAGVAQSPRYKIIEKRQSVAFWCNPISGHATLYWYQQILGQGPKLLIQFQNNGVVDDSQLPKDRFSAERLKGVDSTLKIQPAKLEDSAVYLCASTPRGGTDTQYFGPGTRLTVL.

V usage is TRBV12-5 and J usage is TRBJ2-5; TRBD2 agrees at 13 bases. Germline assignment: CDR1 LGHNT and CDR2 FRNRAP. V lost 5 bases to trimming and J lost 9 bases; unmatched junction nucleotides: 6. The CDR3 runs 14 residues. The CDR3 loop is CASGRWTSGRAQYF. The CDR3 nucleotides are TGTGCTAGTGGTCGCTGGACTAGCGGGAGAGCCCAGTACTTC.

This clone was observed a handful of times. The chain joins TRBV6-6 to TRBJ1-1; TRBD1 aligns across 11 bases. The CDR3 sequence is 17 residues long. J was trimmed by 6 bases and V by 5 bases; bases with no gene match: 14. CDR1 is MNHNY and CDR2 is SVGAGI in the germline V gene (reference sequence). As DNA, the CDR3 is TGTGCCAGCAGTCTTACCGGGACAGGGGGAGTTGCAGCTGAAGCTTTCTTT. Protein product: CASSLTGTGGVAAEAFF.

Only a few counts were recorded for this clone. The chain carries TRBV9 and TRBJ1-1, with a possible D match to TRBD1 (5 bases). This CDR3 is 15 amino acids long. V lost 4 bases to trimming and J lost 1 base, with 14 bases between them. The V gene's germline CDR1 is SGDLS and CDR2 YYNGEE. The CDR3 DNA follows: TGTGCCAGCAGCCCCCGCGACAGAACGAACACTGAAGCTTTCTTT. This encodes CASSPRDRTNTEAFF.

This chain uses TRBV12-3 or TRBV12-4 with TRBJ1-6; 8 nucleotides line up with TRBD1. The CDR3 contains 13 residues. V lost 7 bases, J lost 12 bases, and 8 bases stayed unmatched. CDR3 sequence reads: CASKGQADLPLHF. The CDR3 DNA sequence: TGTGCCAGCAAGGGACAGGCTGACCTACCCCTCCACTTT.

The chain links TRBV7-3 to TRBJ2-5; D is perhaps TRBD2 (5 bases). CDR1 and CDR2 (germline): SGHTA, FQGTGA. CDR3 length: 16 residues. V lost 1 base and J 4 bases, leaving 16 bases between the germline ends. The chain's CDR3 is CASSLNPPTMGETQYF. The DNA of the CDR3 is TGTGCCAGCAGCTTAAATCCCCCGACTATGGGAGAGACCCAGTACTTC.

The chain carries TRBV27 and TRBJ1-6; 9 bases match TRBD1. The germline CDR1 and CDR2 sequences are MNHEY and SMNVEV (reference sequence). V shed 6 bases and J 14 bases; nucleotides not matched to a gene: 20. The CDR3 length is 17 residues. The CDR3 DNA reads as TGTGCCAGCAGCCGATCATCCGGGACAGGGTTTGATAGGGCCCTCCACTTT. Protein: CASSRSSGTGFDRALHF.

CDR3 loop: CASSHREVGTEAFF. The CDR3 coding sequence is TGTGCCAGCAGCCACAGGGAAGTAGGCACTGAAGCTTTCTTT. The rearrangement joins TRBV3-1 (or the pseudogene TRBV3-2) to TRBJ1-1, with a tentative D call TRBD1 (5 bases). There are 14 residues in the CDR3. Germline CDR1 and CDR2: LGHDT and YNNKEL (reference sequence). Trimming took off 3 bases at V and 4 bases at J, with 12 bases between the two ends.

The chain joins TRBV9 to TRBJ1-5, with D unresolved. The V and J ends lost 2 bases and 3 bases respectively, with 9 bases between them. Germline-derived CDR1 and CDR2 are SGDLS and YYNGEE. The CDR3 covers 14 residues. As DNA, the CDR3 is TGTGCCAGCAGCGTCGGGGAGAACAATCAGCCCCAGCATTTT. Translated: CASSVGENNQPQHF.

This chain connects TRBV28 to TRBJ1-2, with 9 nucleotides matching TRBD1. After removal of 7 bases from V and 7 bases from J, the junction contained 10 bases not matched to a gene. The CDR3 is made up of 14 amino acids. Germline V lookup: CDR1 MDHEN, CDR2 SYDVKM. CDR3 protein: CASNVPGQGFGYTF. In DNA form, the CDR3 reads TGTGCCAGCAACGTCCCGGGACAGGGTTTTGGCTACACCTTC.

The chain is built from TRBV6-2 or TRBV6-3 and TRBJ2-1; D is possibly TRBD2 (5 bases). V shed 2 bases and J shed 8 bases, with 13 bases lying between them. The CDR3 is made up of 14 amino acids. In germline, CDR1 is MNHEY, CDR2 SVGEGT. CDR3 protein: CASSYPGVFDEQFF. The DNA for the CDR3 is TGTGCCAGCAGTTACCCCGGGGTGTTTGATGAGCAGTTCTTC.

The chain couples TRBV7-2 to TRBJ1-5; the D is unclear. The CDR3 loop spans 14 amino acids. Germline V gene data show CDR1 as SGHTA and CDR2 as FQGNSA. Trimming stripped 5 bases from V and 4 bases from J, with 12 bases between. The CDR3 here is CASSHDKVNQPQHF. CDR3 nucleotides: TGTGCCAGCAGCCATGACAAGGTAAATCAGCCCCAGCATTTT.

This clone was observed once. V usage is TRBV11-1 and J usage is TRBJ2-7, with TRBD1 matching over 7 bases. V lost 2 bases to trimming and J lost 2 bases; unmatched junction nucleotides: 6. The CDR3 sequence is 15 residues long. Germline V gene data show CDR1 as SGHAT and CDR2 as FQDESV (reference sequence). The CDR3 loop is CASSLRDRPTYEQYF. The CDR3 coding sequence is TGTGCCAGCAGCTTAAGGGACAGACCTACCTACGAGCAGTACTTC. The variable domain in full, with the rest retrieved from reference TRBV11-1 and TRBJ2-7, is EAEVAQSPRYKITEKSQAVAFWCDPISGHATLYWYRQILGQGPELLVQFQDESVVDDSQLPKDRFSAERLKGVDSTLKIQPAELGDSAMYLCASSLRDRPTYEQYFGPGTRLTVT.

This clone was counted a few times. The J gene is TRBJ2-7, the V gene TRBV9, with 9 bases that match TRBD1. Germline CDR1 SGDLS, CDR2 YYNGEE. The ends lost 6 bases at V and 7 bases at J; junction bases unmatched: 8. The CDR3 has 13 residues. CDR3 bases: TGTGCCAGCAAAGGACAGGGGACATCTGAGCAGTACTTC. Its protein is CASKGQGTSEQYF.

The gene calls are TRBV7-2 and TRBJ1-1, with D tentatively TRBD1 (5 bases). CDR1 and CDR2 (germline): SGHTA, FQGNSA. There are 14 residues in the CDR3. Trimming took off 5 bases at V and 5 bases at J, with 15 bases between the two ends. The CDR3 DNA follows: TGTGCCAGCAGCCCCGGGACTCTGGAGACTGAAGCTTTCTTT. This codes for CASSPGTLETEAFF. The full variable domain, in which reference TRBV7-2 and TRBJ1-1 provide the parts outside the CDR3, is GAGVSQSPSNKVTEKGKDVELRCDPISGHTALYWYRQSLGQGLEFLIYFQGNSAPDKSGLPSDRFSAERTGGSVSTLTIQRTQQEDSAVYLCASSPGTLETEAFFGQGTRLTVV.